The clone carrying this T cell receptor beta chain occurred many times. These data originate in a study of human T cells and chemical hapten exposure. Study background: Per-sample TCR yield variation was attributed mainly to small pooled library volume differences.

The CDR3 contains 19 residues. Indicated time point: healthy volunteer bleed at 2 weeks. It was from unfractionated whole blood that total RNA was extracted. In the library, unique molecular identifiers were attached to individual cDNA molecules. In the authors' methods: Between about 23,224 and 700,000 TCRs appeared in each sample, and the median stood at approximately 100,000. TCRdb passed the RACE reads through MiXCR, listing each CDR3 protein once. These V and J calls originate from TCRdb's pipeline instead of the authors' own analysis. Of 50,000 or so distinct CDR3 sequences in the sample, 4.4% were seen once.

The chain couples TRBV1 to TRBJ1-5. TRBV1 is recorded as a pseudogene. Sequencing was performed on whole blood. The TCR sequence derives from a human donor in good health. Some clones in this sample may be carry-over from other donors' samples. The CDR3 DNA sequence: TGCACCAGCAGCCAAGAAACAATACGGCGGAGTAATAGCAATCAGCCCCAGCATTTT. This gives the protein CTSSQETIRRSNSNQPQHF.